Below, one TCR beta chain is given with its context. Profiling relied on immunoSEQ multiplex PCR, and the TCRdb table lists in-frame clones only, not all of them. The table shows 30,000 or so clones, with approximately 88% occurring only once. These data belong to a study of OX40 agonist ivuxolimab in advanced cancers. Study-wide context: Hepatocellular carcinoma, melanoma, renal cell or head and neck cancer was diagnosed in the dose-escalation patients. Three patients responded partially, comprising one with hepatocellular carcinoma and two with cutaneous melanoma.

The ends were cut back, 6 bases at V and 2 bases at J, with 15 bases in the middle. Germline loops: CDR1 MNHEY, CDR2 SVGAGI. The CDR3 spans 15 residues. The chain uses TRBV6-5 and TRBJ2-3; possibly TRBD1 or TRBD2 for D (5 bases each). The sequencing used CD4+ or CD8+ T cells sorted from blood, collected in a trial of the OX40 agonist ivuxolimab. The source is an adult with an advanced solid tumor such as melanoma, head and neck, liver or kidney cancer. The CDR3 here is CASSTRGGTTDTQYF. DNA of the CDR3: TGTGCCAGCAGCACGAGGGGCGGAACCACAGATACGCAGTATTTT.